Listed below are T cell receptor beta chains from one sample, sequenced in a study of blood T cell repertoires in COVID-19. The table came from immunoSEQ multiplex PCR; TCRdb's copy has only in-frame clones and leaves some out. The sample comprises about 220,000 clones, roughly 84% of which are singletons, and 6.8% rests with the top ten. Sequencing was performed on PBMCs or T cells enriched from blood (not recorded which). Every receptor here comes from a woman aged 35 to 49 who had recovered from COVID-19. The CDR3 runs from the conserved cysteine through the conserved F or W. D genes are given only for firm matches. Clone size is shown for a subset of rows, as once, few, many or a class of expanded clone.

J gene: TRBJ2-7; D gene: TRBD2; clone size: .; V gene: TRBV4-1; CDR3 protein: CASSQGVAGVVYEQYF; CDR3 DNA: TGCGCCAGCAGCCAAGGTGTAGCGGGAGTGGTCTACGAGCAGTACTTC
J gene: TRBJ1-6; D gene: TRBD1; clone size: .; V gene: TRBV27; CDR3 protein: CASSLYRDRGTGIWSPLHF; CDR3 DNA: TGTGCCAGCAGTCTTTACCGGGACAGGGGAACGGGAATTTGGTCACCCCTCCACTTT
J gene: TRBJ2-1; D gene: .; clone size: .; V gene: TRBV3-1/TRBV3-2; CDR3 protein: CASSQVAGGEQFF; CDR3 DNA: TGTGCCAGCAGCCAAGTTGCCGGAGGTGAGCAGTTCTTC
J gene: TRBJ2-3; D gene: TRBD1; clone size: .; V gene: TRBV14; CDR3 protein: CASSQHRGPDTQYF; CDR3 DNA: TGTGCCAGCAGCCAACACAGGGGACCAGATACGCAGTATTTT
J gene: TRBJ2-1; D gene: TRBD2; clone size: .; V gene: TRBV3-1/TRBV3-2; CDR3 protein: CASSWGGGTSSYNEQFF; CDR3 DNA: TGTGCCAGCAGCTGGGGGGGAGGTACAAGCTCCTACAATGAGCAGTTCTTC
J gene: TRBJ1-6; D gene: .; clone size: .; V gene: TRBV18; CDR3 protein: CASSPVRDYNSPLHF; CDR3 DNA: TGTGCCAGCTCACCAGTCCGGGACTATAATTCACCCCTCCACTTT
J gene: TRBJ1-5; D gene: .; clone size: few; V gene: TRBV9; CDR3 protein: CASSVASGLNQPQHF; CDR3 DNA: TGTGCCAGCAGCGTCGCCTCAGGGTTAAATCAGCCCCAGCATTTT
J gene: TRBJ2-5; D gene: .; clone size: .; V gene: TRBV20-1; CDR3 protein: CSAPKSGTQYF; CDR3 DNA: TGCAGTGCCCCAAAGTCAGGGACCCAGTACTTC
J gene: TRBJ1-1; D gene: TRBD1; clone size: .; V gene: TRBV24-1; CDR3 protein: CATSDSGGPNTEAFF; CDR3 DNA: TGTGCCACCAGTGATTCAGGGGGTCCCAACACTGAAGCTTTCTTT
J gene: TRBJ2-5; D gene: .; clone size: .; V gene: TRBV2; CDR3 protein: CASTGTGSGETQYF; CDR3 DNA: TGTGCCAGCACCGGAACAGGGTCCGGGGAGACCCAGTACTTC
J gene: TRBJ1-5; D gene: .; clone size: .; V gene: TRBV7-9; CDR3 protein: CASSFGLNQPQHF; CDR3 DNA: TGTGCCAGCAGCTTCGGGTTAAATCAGCCCCAGCATTTT
J gene: TRBJ2-7; D gene: TRBD1; clone size: .; V gene: TRBV5-1; CDR3 protein: CASSFGTDAYEQYF; CDR3 DNA: TGCGCCAGCAGCTTCGGGACAGATGCTTACGAGCAGTACTTC
J gene: TRBJ2-3; D gene: .; clone size: .; V gene: TRBV28; CDR3 protein: CASSPGSASGTDTQYF; CDR3 DNA: TGTGCCAGCAGCCCGGGTTCGGCGTCAGGGACAGATACGCAGTATTTT
J gene: TRBJ1-1; D gene: TRBD1; clone size: .; V gene: TRBV3-1/TRBV3-2; CDR3 protein: CASSRGQGGTEAFF; CDR3 DNA: TGTGCCAGCAGCCGCGGACAGGGGGGCACTGAAGCTTTCTTT
J gene: TRBJ1-3; D gene: TRBD1; clone size: once; V gene: TRBV6-5; CDR3 protein: CASRETGGPGNTIYF; CDR3 DNA: TGTGCCAGCAGGGAGACAGGGGGTCCGGGAAACACCATATATTTT
J gene: TRBJ2-2; D gene: .; clone size: .; V gene: TRBV7-2; CDR3 protein: CASSLVVGPGELFF; CDR3 DNA: TGTGCCAGCAGCTTAGTAGTGGGCCCCGGGGAGCTGTTTTTT
J gene: TRBJ2-3; D gene: TRBD2; clone size: .; V gene: TRBV19; CDR3 protein: CASSREREADTQYF; CDR3 DNA: TGTGCCAGTAGTAGGGAGCGGGAAGCAGATACGCAGTATTTT
J gene: TRBJ2-1; D gene: .; clone size: .; V gene: TRBV6-5; CDR3 protein: CASSYSNFGGPREQFF; CDR3 DNA: TGTGCCAGCAGTTACTCGAATTTTGGTGGTCCCCGGGAGCAGTTCTTC
J gene: TRBJ2-3; D gene: .; clone size: .; V gene: TRBV7-2; CDR3 protein: CASSRDTDTQYF; CDR3 DNA: TGTGCCAGCAGCCGGGACACAGATACGCAGTATTTT
J gene: TRBJ1-5; D gene: .; clone size: .; V gene: TRBV2; CDR3 protein: CASSVQGPNQPQHF; CDR3 DNA: TGTGCCAGCAGCGTACAGGGACCCAATCAGCCCCAGCATTTT
J gene: TRBJ1-1; D gene: .; clone size: .; V gene: TRBV21-1; CDR3 protein: CASKWTGENTEAFF; CDR3 DNA: TGTGCCAGCAAGTGGACAGGGGAGAACACTGAAGCTTTCTTT
J gene: TRBJ1-1; D gene: .; clone size: .; V gene: TRBV19; CDR3 protein: CASSIPGISTEAFF; CDR3 DNA: TGTGCCAGTAGTATTCCGGGAATATCCACTGAAGCTTTCTTT
J gene: TRBJ2-2; D gene: TRBD1; clone size: .; V gene: TRBV13; CDR3 protein: CASSLSLTGTGATNTGELFF; CDR3 DNA: TGTGCCAGCAGCTTAAGCCTTACCGGGACAGGAGCCACGAACACCGGGGAGCTGTTTTTT
J gene: TRBJ2-3; D gene: TRBD1; clone size: .; V gene: TRBV6-4; CDR3 protein: CACEPDRVSDTQYF; CDR3 DNA: TGTGCCTGTGAGCCGGACAGGGTTTCAGATACGCAGTATTTT
J gene: TRBJ2-6; D gene: .; clone size: .; V gene: TRBV7-2; CDR3 protein: CASSLDRGGANVLTF; CDR3 DNA: TGTGCCAGCAGCTTAGATAGGGGAGGGGCCAACGTCCTGACTTTC
J gene: TRBJ1-1; D gene: TRBD1; clone size: .; V gene: TRBV28; CDR3 protein: CASIRQGGTEAFF; CDR3 DNA: TGTGCCAGCATCCGACAGGGAGGTACTGAAGCTTTCTTT
J gene: TRBJ1-1; D gene: .; clone size: .; V gene: TRBV28; CDR3 protein: CASSFSYGRVMNTEAFF; CDR3 DNA: TGTGCCAGCAGTTTCTCATACGGCAGGGTTATGAACACTGAAGCTTTCTTT
J gene: TRBJ1-1; D gene: TRBD1; clone size: few; V gene: TRBV29-1; CDR3 protein: CSADDRDTTEAFF; CDR3 DNA: TGCAGCGCTGATGACAGGGACACCACTGAAGCTTTCTTT
J gene: TRBJ2-2; D gene: TRBD2; clone size: .; V gene: TRBV24-1; CDR3 protein: CATSGVAGATGELFF; CDR3 DNA: TGTGCCACCAGTGGCGTAGCGGGAGCCACCGGGGAGCTGTTTTTT
J gene: TRBJ1-2; D gene: .; clone size: .; V gene: TRBV5-4; CDR3 protein: CASSSGLTAYGYTF; CDR3 DNA: TGTGCCAGCAGCTCTGGGCTGACAGCCTATGGCTACACCTTC
J gene: TRBJ1-5; D gene: .; clone size: .; V gene: TRBV12-3/TRBV12-4; CDR3 protein: CASHAGNQPQHF; CDR3 DNA: TGTGCCAGCCATGCGGGAAATCAGCCCCAGCATTTT
J gene: TRBJ2-7; D gene: .; clone size: .; V gene: TRBV3-1/TRBV3-2; CDR3 protein: CASSAPSYEQYF; CDR3 DNA: TGTGCCAGCAGCGCGCCTTCCTACGAGCAGTACTTC
J gene: TRBJ2-3; D gene: TRBD1; clone size: .; V gene: TRBV25-1; CDR3 protein: CASSEGQGPDTQYF; CDR3 DNA: TGTGCCAGCAGTGAGGGACAGGGTCCAGATACGCAGTATTTT